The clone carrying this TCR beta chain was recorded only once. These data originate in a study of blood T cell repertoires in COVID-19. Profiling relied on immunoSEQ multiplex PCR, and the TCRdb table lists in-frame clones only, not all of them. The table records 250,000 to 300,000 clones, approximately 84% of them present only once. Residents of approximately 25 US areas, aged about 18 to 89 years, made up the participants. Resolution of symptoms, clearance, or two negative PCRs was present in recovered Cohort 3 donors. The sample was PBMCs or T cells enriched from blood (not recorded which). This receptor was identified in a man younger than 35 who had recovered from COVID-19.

The CDR3 DNA is TGTGCCAGTTGGGCTAGCGGGGTTGAGCAGTTCTTC. Encoded protein: CASWASGVEQFF. The rearrangement links TRBV19 to TRBJ2-1; 9 positions agree with TRBD2. The CDR3 has 12 amino acids. Unmatched junction bases numbered 5, after V lost 8 bases and J lost 9 bases. Looked up from germline, CDR1 is LNHDA and CDR2 is SQIVND (reference sequence).